Listed below are T cell receptor beta chains from one sample, sequenced in a study of T cell changes during pregnancy in multiple sclerosis. Profiled with immunoSEQ multiplex PCR; TCRdb holds only in-frame clones, not every one. The sample yields roughly 120,000 clones, about 94% seen once. The specimen comprised peripheral blood, sampled in the third trimester of pregnancy. These TCRs come from a female donor with multiple sclerosis, enrolled in a pregnancy study. Both conserved end residues are part of each CDR3. D genes are given only for firm matches. Size is stated for part of the rows, as once, few or many counts, or as a class when the clone is expanded.

CDR3 DNA	CDR3 protein	D gene	V gene	J gene	clone size
TGTGCCATCAGTGAGAGTAGGGTAGCGGGACAGCCCAATGAAAAACTGTTTTTT	CAISESRVAGQPNEKLFF	TRBD1	TRBV10-3	TRBJ1-4	-
TGTGCCAGCCGGGCCAACGGGGAGGGAGCGCAGTATTTT	CASRANGEGAQYF	TRBD2	TRBV19	TRBJ2-3	-
TGTGCCACGGGGACAGTGCAGTACTTC	CATGTVQYF	TRBD1	TRBV6-6	TRBJ2-7	once
TGTGCCAGCAGAAGGGGGATAATGAACACTGAAGCTTTCTTT	CASRRGIMNTEAFF	-	TRBV7-2	TRBJ1-1	-
TGTGCCAGCAGCTTAGGACAGGGGGCTAATACTGAAGCTTTCTTT	CASSLGQGANTEAFF	TRBD1	TRBV7-3	TRBJ1-1	-
TGTGCCAGCAGTTCCGGCGGGGATGGCTACACCTTC	CASSSGGDGYTF	-	TRBV6-6	TRBJ1-2	-
TGTGCCAGCAGTTATCTCGGGGAGACCTACGAGCAGTACTTC	CASSYLGETYEQYF	-	TRBV6-6	TRBJ2-7	-
TGTGCCACCAGCAGAGATCTCAGCGGGAGCTACAATGAGCAGTTCTTC	CATSRDLSGSYNEQFF	TRBD2	TRBV15	TRBJ2-1	-
TGTGCCAGCAGTGATACAGGGGGCACAGATACGCAGTATTTT	CASSDTGGTDTQYF	TRBD1	TRBV2	TRBJ2-3	-
TGTGCCAGCAGCTCCCGACAGTTCAATTCACCCCTCCACTTT	CASSSRQFNSPLHF	-	TRBV5-8	TRBJ1-6	-
TGTGCCATCCCGGGACAGATTAATGGCTACACCTTC	CAIPGQINGYTF	TRBD1	TRBV2	TRBJ1-2	-
TGTGCCAGCAGTCCTCGGGAGGGTAGGGCGGCCAAAAACATTCAGTACTTC	CASSPREGRAAKNIQYF	TRBD2	TRBV27	TRBJ2-4	-
TGCAGCGTCACCAGACAGGGGGCGGGGGAGCAGTACTTC	CSVTRQGAGEQYF	TRBD1	TRBV29-1	TRBJ2-7	once
TGTGCCAGCACGTACAGGGATCACTATGGCTACACCTTC	CASTYRDHYGYTF	-	TRBV28	TRBJ1-2	-
TGTGCCAGCAGGGCCGTCGGGGGGGAAAAACTGTTTTTT	CASRAVGGEKLFF	-	TRBV6-1	TRBJ1-4	-
TGTGCCAGCAGCCCGACAGGGGACTATGGCTACACCTTC	CASSPTGDYGYTF	TRBD1	TRBV28	TRBJ1-2	-
TGTGCCAGCAGCGCAAGGACAGGGGGCACCGGGGAGCTGTTTTTT	CASSARTGGTGELFF	TRBD1	TRBV9	TRBJ2-2	-
TGTGCCACCAGCAGAGTCTCAACAGGGACCCCTGAAGCTTTCTTT	CATSRVSTGTPEAFF	-	TRBV15	TRBJ1-1	-
TGTGCCAGCAGCTTAGAAAGGAGGGGCACTGAAGCTTTCTTT	CASSLERRGTEAFF	-	TRBV13	TRBJ1-1	-
TGTGCCAGCAGCCGGAGGACGACAGGGAATGATGAAAAACTGTTTTTT	CASSRRTTGNDEKLFF	TRBD1	TRBV4-2	TRBJ1-4	-
TGTGCCAGCAGTGAAAGGGGGCAGGGGGCTTGGGGACCCCAGCATTTT	CASSERGQGAWGPQHF	TRBD1	TRBV6-1	TRBJ1-5	-
TGCGCCAGCAGCTTGGCGCCCTACGAGCAGTACTTC	CASSLAPYEQYF	-	TRBV5-1	TRBJ2-7	-